This TCR beta chain came from a study of shared T cell receptors in the human thymus. Sequencing used immunoSEQ multiplex PCR; TCRdb keeps in-frame clones, though not all of them. The sample includes about 540,000 clones, about four fifths seen only once; the top ten take more than 0.01%. This sample also belongs to another study, concerning human thymus T cells. That report notes: Corrective surgery for congenital heart defects was being performed on the healthy Finnish infants who were the donors. Corrective cardiac surgery supplied the resected thymus tissue. Thymic and blood repertoires seemed to favor certain V and J genes. Related studies noted strongly shared thymic repertoires across unrelated people.

This sequence was found in a boy in the first two years of life with a congenital heart defect. Material for sequencing was thymocytes.

As DNA, the CDR3 is TGTGCCACCAGCAGAGATCAGGGTTTAGGGACCCAGTACTTC. This translates into CATSRDQGLGTQYF. The V and J genes are TRBV15 and TRBJ2-5; weak D call: TRBD1 (5 bases). This CDR3 spans 14 amino acids. V gave up 0 bases and J gave up 7 bases, with 12 bases separating them. The V gene's germline CDR1 is LNHNV and CDR2 YYDKDF (reference sequence).